This T cell receptor beta chain appears in the sequencing data of a study of T cells in localized non-small cell lung cancer. With regard to this clone: The target antigen is unknown.

Overall study findings and caveats: The study found T cell clonality highest in uninvolved adjacent lung, above tumor. Investigators sequenced only a single tumor region, leaving heterogeneity possible.

Method: immunoSEQ multiplex PCR; TCRdb's copy keeps in-frame clones and lacks some. The sample lists about 1,600 clones, 20% to 30% seen once, with less than 15% in the top ten. The junction had 2 bases not matched to a gene; V was cut back by 0 bases and J by 5 bases. The CDR3 loop spans 15 amino acids. Germline lookup yields CDR1 LNHDA and CDR2 SQIVND (reference sequence). The sequence came from a man between 40 and 75 years old with stage II squamous cell lung carcinoma. The sample in question was normal lung tissue next to the tumor, obtained before any cancer treatment. The chain uses TRBV19 and TRBJ1-5, with 9 bases fitting TRBD1. DNA of the CDR3: TGTGCCAGTAGTATAGAGGACAGGGGAGATCAGCCCCAGCATTTT. Translated: CASSIEDRGDQPQHF.